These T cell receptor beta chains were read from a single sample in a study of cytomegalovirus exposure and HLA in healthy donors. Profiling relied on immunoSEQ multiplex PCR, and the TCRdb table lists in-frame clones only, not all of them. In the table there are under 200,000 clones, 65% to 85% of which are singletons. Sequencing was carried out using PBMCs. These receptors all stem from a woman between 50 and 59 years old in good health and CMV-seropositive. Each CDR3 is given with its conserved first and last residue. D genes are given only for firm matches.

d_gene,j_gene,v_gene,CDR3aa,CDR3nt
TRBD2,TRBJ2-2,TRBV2,CASTGLGTGELFF,TGTGCCAGCACCGGACTAGGGACCGGGGAGCTGTTTTTT
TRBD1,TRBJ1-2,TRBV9,CASRRSTGDYGYTF,TGTGCCAGCAGGCGGTCGACAGGGGACTATGGCTACACCTTC
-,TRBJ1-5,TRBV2,CASSGRGLGGQPQHF,TGTGCCAGCAGTGGGCGGGGGCTGGGAGGCCAGCCCCAGCATTTT
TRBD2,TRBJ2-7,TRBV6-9,CASSDPPGGDGYEQYF,TGTGCCAGCAGTGACCCCCCGGGGGGGGATGGTTACGAGCAGTACTTC
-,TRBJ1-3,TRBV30,CAWTPGTEGNTIYF,TGTGCCTGGACGCCAGGGACTGAAGGAAACACCATATATTTT
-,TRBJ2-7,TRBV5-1,CASSLGSGYEQYF,TGCGCCAGCAGCTTGGGGTCCGGTTACGAGCAGTACTTC
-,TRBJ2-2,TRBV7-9,CASSPRGPNTGELFF,TGTGCCAGCAGCCCGCGGGGGCCGAACACCGGGGAGCTGTTTTTT
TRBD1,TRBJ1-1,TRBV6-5,CASSYGTGGVGTEAFF,TGTGCCAGCAGTTACGGGACAGGGGGCGTAGGAACTGAAGCTTTCTTT
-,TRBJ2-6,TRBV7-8,CASSLGRFPMSSGANGLTF,TGTGCCAGCAGCTTAGGGCGGTTCCCTATGAGCTCTGGGGCCAACGGCCTGACTTTC
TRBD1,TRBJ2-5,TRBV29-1,CSVGLGGLETQYF,TGCAGCGTCGGGTTAGGGGGCCTAGAGACCCAGTACTTC
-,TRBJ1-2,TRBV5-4,CASSLGSRRGSYGYTF,TGTGCCAGCAGCTTGGGGTCCAGAAGAGGGTCCTATGGCTACACCTTC